This T cell receptor beta chain was sequenced during a study of early T cells in non-severe SARS-CoV-2 infection. Across the whole study: The chains were unpaired, and the sequenced material was bulk RNA from unsorted whole blood. Study-level results: CD4 and private specificities were missed by VDJdb matching, which favored anti-spike CD8 responses.

The protocol attached unique molecular identifiers to individual cDNA molecules. TCRdb redid the calling of the 5' RACE reads with MiXCR, one entry per CDR3 protein. Among approximately 52,000 distinct CDR3 sequences listed, roughly 8% were seen once. This clonotype has a count of ten or more. Its antigen is unidentified. CDR3 length: 13 residues. With 8 bases removed from V and 0 bases from J, the gap between germline ends came to 11 bases. In germline, CDR1 is KGHSH, CDR2 LQKENI. The material sequenced was whole blood. This chain uses TRBV18 with TRBJ2-7; no firm D call. This clonotype was obtained from an adult who was a healthcare worker with PCR-confirmed SARS-CoV-2 infection or an uninfected control (not recorded which). CDR3 bases: TGTGCCAGCGCTCCCGGAGCCTCCTACGAGCAGTACTTC. This gives the protein CASAPGASYEQYF.